This is a list of T cell receptor beta chains from one sample in a study of human T cells and chemical hapten exposure. TCRdb reanalysed the RACE reads using MiXCR and keeps one entry per CDR3 protein. The table lists 350,000 to 450,000 distinct CDR3 sequences, 4.5% to 6% of them singletons. This sample comprised whole blood, obtained in connection with sensitization to the hapten diphenylcyclopropenone (DPC). The receptors here all came from a woman in her forties or fifties with alopecia areata. Some clones in this sample may be carry-over from other donors' samples. Both conserved end residues are part of each CDR3. Fields, in order: CDR3 length, V gene, D gene, clone size, J gene, CDR3 DNA, CDR3 protein. A D gene is named only where the DNA matches it firmly. Size tells how often a clone was seen (once, few, many) or the class of an expanded clone, and some rows leave it out.

>13|TRBV12-3/TRBV12-4|TRBD1|many|TRBJ2-7
TGTGCCAGCAAGAGGACAGGGGCCAACGAGCAGTACTTC
CASKRTGANEQYF
>13|TRBV30|NA|NA|TRBJ1-1
TGTGCCTGGAGTGAGGGGACTTACACTGAAGCTTTCTTT
CAWSEGTYTEAFF
>13|TRBV5-4|NA|many|TRBJ1-1
TGTGCCAGCAGCGAACCGACGAACACTGAAGCTTTCTTT
CASSEPTNTEAFF
>16|TRBV20-1|TRBD2|many|TRBJ2-3
TGCAGTGCTTATCCGGGACTAGCGGAAATTTTCGATACGCAGTATTTT
CSAYPGLAEIFDTQYF
>14|TRBV5-6|NA|many|TRBJ2-7
TGTGCCAGCAGCTTCGTGGCGGCCTCCTACGAGCAGTACTTC
CASSFVAASYEQYF
>13|TRBV4-1|NA|many|TRBJ2-1
TGCGCCAGCAGCCTCGCCCGGGGGACTGAGCAGTTCTTC
CASSLARGTEQFF
>17|TRBV29-1|TRBD2|NA|TRBJ2-1
TGCAGCGTTGCGGGCGGACTAGCGGGATACAACTACAATGAGCAGTTCTTC
CSVAGGLAGYNYNEQFF
>13|TRBV13|NA|NA|TRBJ2-7
TGTGCCAGCAGCTTAGAGGCAGGGTACGAGCAGTACTTC
CASSLEAGYEQYF
>17|TRBV24-1|NA|NA|TRBJ2-2
TGTGCCACCAGTGATTCGACGGTCTCTGGTCACACCGGGGAGCTGTTTTTT
CATSDSTVSGHTGELFF
>14|TRBV7-2|TRBD1|once|TRBJ1-5
TGTGCCAGCAGCCTACAGGGGGGGGATCAGCCCCAGCATTTT
CASSLQGGDQPQHF
>13|TRBV18|NA|many|TRBJ1-1
TGTGCCAGCTCAAACAAAGAAAACACTGAAGCTTTCTTT
CASSNKENTEAFF
>15|TRBV3-1|NA|few|TRBJ1-6
TGTGCCAGCAGCCAATCAACAACCTATAATTCACCCCTCCACTTT
CASSQSTTYNSPLHF
>19|TRBV11-3|TRBD2|many|TRBJ2-3
TGTGCCAGCAGCCTCACCGGGACTAGCGGGGGGGGTTCGAGAGATACGCAGTATTTT
CASSLTGTSGGGSRDTQYF
>11|TRBV29-1|NA|few|TRBJ1-2
TGCAGCGGCCAGACAGAGTATGGCTACACCTTC
CSGQTEYGYTF
>12|TRBV7-2|TRBD1|many|TRBJ1-1
TGTGCCAGCAGCTCGACAGGGGAGAGGGCTTTCTTT
CASSSTGERAFF
>14|TRBV4-2|TRBD1|many|TRBJ1-2
TGTGCCAGCAGCCCGGACAGGGAAGGCTATGGCTACACCTTC
CASSPDREGYGYTF
>15|TRBV12-3/TRBV12-4|NA|few|TRBJ1-2
TGTGCCAGCAGAGCCTCCGGGACGGCGAACTATGGCTACACCTTC
CASRASGTANYGYTF
>14|TRBV5-3|TRBD1|many|TRBJ2-5
TGTGCCAGAAGCAGGACAGGGAAACAAGAGACCCAGTACTTC
CARSRTGKQETQYF
>13|TRBV29-1|NA|NA|TRBJ2-5
TGCAGCGTTGGGCCGAGTTACCAAGAGACCCAGTACTTC
CSVGPSYQETQYF
>16|TRBV5-6|NA|many|TRBJ2-1
TGTGCCAGCAGCTTAGTGACGGGGGAATCCTACAATGAGCAGTTCTTC
CASSLVTGESYNEQFF
>15|TRBV3-1|NA|NA|TRBJ1-2
TGTGCCAGCAGCCAAGAGAGTCAGGGACGGGATGGCTACACCTTC
CASSQESQGRDGYTF
>12|TRBV15|NA|many|TRBJ2-3
TGTGCCACCAGCAGGATCACAGATACGCAGTATTTT
CATSRITDTQYF
>14|TRBV12-3/TRBV12-4|TRBD1|few|TRBJ2-7
TGTGCCAGCGCCCTAGGGGGCGGGTCCCACGAGCAGTACTTC
CASALGGGSHEQYF
>13|TRBV6-5|NA|many|TRBJ2-3
TGTGCCAGCAGTTACCTCCGCACAGATACGCAGTATTTT
CASSYLRTDTQYF
>17|TRBV6-6|TRBD1|once|TRBJ2-3
TGTGCCGGCAGATCGACAGGGGTTCGATCTGGAACAGATACGCAGTATTTT
CAGRSTGVRSGTDTQYF
>12|TRBV28|NA|NA|TRBJ2-7
TGTGCCAGCTGGGACACAACCTACGAGCAGTACTTC
CASWDTTYEQYF
>13|TRBV29-1|NA|many|TRBJ1-4
TGCAGCGGATACTCGGGGGATAATGAAAAACTGTTTTTT
CSGYSGDNEKLFF
>15|TRBV6-1|NA|many|TRBJ2-4
NA
CAFFGPGEPKNIQYF
>16|TRBV4-1|TRBD2|many|TRBJ2-7
TGCGCCAGCAGCCAGGCTCTAGCGGGGGGTCTTTACGAGCAGTACTTC
CASSQALAGGLYEQYF
>14|TRBV2|TRBD1|many|TRBJ2-3
TGTGCCAGCATGAGGGGACAGGGAGTAAATACGCAGTATTTT
CASMRGQGVNTQYF
>13|TRBV27|TRBD2|NA|TRBJ2-1
TGTGCCAGCAGTCCTTCACTACTAGCGGGAGCTTTCTTC
CASSPSLLAGAFF
>19|TRBV6-2/TRBV6-3|TRBD2|many|TRBJ2-1
TGTGCCAGCAACCCTAGGGCTAGCGGGATCGGCGGCTCCTACAATGAGCAGTTCTTC
CASNPRASGIGGSYNEQFF
>12|TRBV4-2|NA|many|TRBJ1-1
TGTGCCAGCAGCCAGGGCACCACTGAAGCTTTCTTT
CASSQGTTEAFF
>15|TRBV20-1|TRBD1|few|TRBJ1-4
TGCAGTGCTACAAGTCGAGGACAGGGGGAGGGAAAACTGTTTTTT
CSATSRGQGEGKLFF
>15|TRBV30|NA|few|TRBJ1-6
TGTGCCTGGAGTGTAAAGGGGGACGGGAATTCACCCCTCCACTTT
CAWSVKGDGNSPLHF
>15|TRBV7-8|TRBD1|few|TRBJ2-3
TGTGCCAGCAGCCGTGGGACAGGGGGTGGAGATACGCAGTATTTT
CASSRGTGGGDTQYF
>15|TRBV10-3|NA|NA|TRBJ2-3
TGTGCCATCAACAACCCCGGGGGACTCACAGATACGCAGTATTTT
CAINNPGGLTDTQYF
>13|TRBV6-1|NA|NA|TRBJ1-5
TGTGCCAGCAGTACTGAGGGATCTAGTCCCCAGCATTTT
CASSTEGSSPQHF
>13|TRBV20-1|NA|many|TRBJ2-1
TGCAGTGCCCCGCTGACATTCTACAATGAGCAGTTCTTC
CSAPLTFYNEQFF
>14|TRBV7-9|NA|many|TRBJ1-5
TGTGCCAGCAGTGAGAAGGAGGTGCATCAGCCCCAGCATTTT
CASSEKEVHQPQHF
>14|TRBV29-1|NA|many|TRBJ2-1
TGCAGCGTTGAAGCTGGGGGGCTGGGGAATGAGCAGTTCTTC
CSVEAGGLGNEQFF
>16|TRBV24-1|TRBD2|few|TRBJ2-3
TGTGCCACCAGTGATCGGACTAGCCCAGGCACAGATACGCAGTATTTT
CATSDRTSPGTDTQYF
>11|TRBV20-1|NA|many|TRBJ1-6
TGCAGTGCTAGAATGGGTTCACCCCTCCACTTT
CSARMGSPLHF
>13|TRBV10-2|NA|few|TRBJ1-1
TGCGCCAGCAGTGAGGACCGCTACACTGAAGCTTTCTTT
CASSEDRYTEAFF
>13|TRBV10-2|NA|NA|TRBJ2-7
TGCGCCAGCAAGTTTGACAAACGCTACGAGCAGTACTTC
CASKFDKRYEQYF
>13|TRBV2|TRBD1|many|TRBJ1-2
TGTGCCAGCAGGACCGGGACAGGGTATGGCTACACCTTC
CASRTGTGYGYTF
>14|TRBV20-1|TRBD2|many|TRBJ2-7
TGCAGTGCTATCGGACGGACTAGTTCCCACGAGCAGTACTTC
CSAIGRTSSHEQYF
>14|TRBV13|NA|few|TRBJ2-5
TGTGCCAGCAGGAAAAATCAGGCCACTGAGACCCAGTACTTC
CASRKNQATETQYF
>14|TRBV5-1|NA|NA|TRBJ2-3
TGCGCCAGCAGCACGGGAGAGGGCACAGATACGCAGTATTTT
CASSTGEGTDTQYF
>19|TRBV27|TRBD2|many|TRBJ2-3
TGTGCCAGCAGTCCCCGTGGGCTAGCGGGGTATGTTAGCACAGATACGCAGTATTTT
CASSPRGLAGYVSTDTQYF
>15|TRBV6-6|NA|few|TRBJ2-2
TGTGCCGGGGGGGGAGGGGGCGCGAACACCGGGGAGCTGTTTTTT
CAGGGGGANTGELFF
>13|TRBV2|NA|many|TRBJ2-1
TGTGCCAGCAACCCGGGCCTGAACAATGAGCAGTTCTTC
CASNPGLNNEQFF